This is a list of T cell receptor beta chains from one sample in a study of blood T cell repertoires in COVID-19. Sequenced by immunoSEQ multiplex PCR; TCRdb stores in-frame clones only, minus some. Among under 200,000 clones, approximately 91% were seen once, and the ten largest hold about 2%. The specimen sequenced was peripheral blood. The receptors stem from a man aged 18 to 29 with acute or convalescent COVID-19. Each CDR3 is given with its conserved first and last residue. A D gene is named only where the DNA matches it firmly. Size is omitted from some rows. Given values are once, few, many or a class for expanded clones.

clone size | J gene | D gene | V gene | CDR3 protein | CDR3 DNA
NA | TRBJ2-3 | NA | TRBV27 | CASRRDRRPSTDTQYF | TGTGCCAGCAGAAGAGACAGGAGGCCGAGCACAGATACGCAGTATTTT
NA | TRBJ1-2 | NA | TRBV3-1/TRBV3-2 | CASSQMILDSDYGYTF | TGTGCCAGCAGCCAGATGATCCTGGACAGCGACTATGGCTACACCTTC
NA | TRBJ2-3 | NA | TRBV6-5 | CASSYPGTDTQYF | TGTGCCAGCAGCTACCCGGGCACAGATACGCAGTATTTT
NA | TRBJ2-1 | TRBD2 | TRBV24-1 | CATSDLSGIGFF | TGTGCCACCAGTGATTTGAGCGGGATCGGGTTCTTC
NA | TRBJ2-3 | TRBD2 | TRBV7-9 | CASSSDSPSGLYVDTQYF | TGTGCCAGCAGCTCCGACTCGCCTAGCGGACTGTACGTGGATACGCAGTATTTT
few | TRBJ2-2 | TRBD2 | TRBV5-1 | CASSPLAGANTGELFF | TGCGCCAGCAGCCCCCTAGCGGGCGCGAACACCGGGGAGCTGTTTTTT
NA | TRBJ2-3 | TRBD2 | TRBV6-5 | CASSTSGSDGDTQYF | TGTGCCAGCAGTACTAGCGGGAGTGATGGAGATACGCAGTATTTT
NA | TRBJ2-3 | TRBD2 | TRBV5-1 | CASSLDGGGAGDTQYF | TGCGCCAGCAGCTTGGACGGCGGGGGGGCAGGAGATACGCAGTATTTT
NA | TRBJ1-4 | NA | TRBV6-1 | CASSEERNEKLFF | TGTGCCAGCAGTGAGGAGAGGAATGAAAAACTGTTTTTT
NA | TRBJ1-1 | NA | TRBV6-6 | CASSYDTGNTEAFF | TGTGCCAGCAGTTACGACACCGGGAACACTGAAGCTTTCTTT
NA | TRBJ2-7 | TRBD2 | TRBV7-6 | CASSLGLGEAYEQYF | TGTGCCAGCAGCCTGGGACTAGGAGAGGCCTACGAGCAGTACTTC
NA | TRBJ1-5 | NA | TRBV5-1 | CASSLDGKDQPQHF | TGCGCCAGCAGCTTGGACGGGAAAGATCAGCCCCAGCATTTT
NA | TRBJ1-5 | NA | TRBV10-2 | CASSESNYQPQHF | TGCGCCAGCAGTGAGTCGAACTACCAGCCCCAGCATTTT
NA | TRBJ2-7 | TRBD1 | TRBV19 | CASSIGTGTYEQYF | TGTGCCAGTAGTATAGGGACAGGGACCTACGAGCAGTACTTC
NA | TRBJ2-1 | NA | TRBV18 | CASSPPGGGINEQFF | TGTGCCAGCTCACCACCGGGAGGGGGGATCAATGAGCAGTTCTTC
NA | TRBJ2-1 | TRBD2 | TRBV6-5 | CASTRLAGDNEQFF | TGTGCCAGCACTCGGCTAGCGGGGGACAATGAGCAGTTCTTC
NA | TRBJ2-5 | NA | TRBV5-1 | CASSLSQGLRVQETQYF | TGCGCCAGCAGCTTGAGTCAGGGACTCCGGGTCCAAGAGACCCAGTACTTC
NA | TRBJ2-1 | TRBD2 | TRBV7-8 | CASSSTGLADSYNEQFF | TGTGCCAGCAGCTCTACGGGACTAGCGGACTCCTACAATGAGCAGTTCTTC
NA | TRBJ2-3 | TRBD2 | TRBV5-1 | CASRRTSITDTQYF | TGCGCCAGCAGACGGACTAGCATCACAGATACGCAGTATTTT
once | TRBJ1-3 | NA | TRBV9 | CASSVRGDSGNTIYF | TGTGCCAGCAGCGTCAGGGGTGACTCTGGAAACACCATATATTTT
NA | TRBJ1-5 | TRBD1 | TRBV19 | CASSRQGWYSNQPQHF | TGTGCCAGTAGTAGACAGGGATGGTATAGCAATCAGCCCCAGCATTTT
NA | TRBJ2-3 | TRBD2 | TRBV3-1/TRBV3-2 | CASSQGYSGRSTDTQYF | TGTGCCAGCAGCCAAGGTTATAGCGGGAGAAGCACAGATACGCAGTATTTT
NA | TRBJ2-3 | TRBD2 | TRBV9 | CASSVAASGGAEADTQYF | TGTGCCAGCAGCGTAGCGGCTAGCGGGGGGGCCGAGGCAGATACGCAGTATTTT
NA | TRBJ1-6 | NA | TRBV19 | CASSIVVGRNSPLHF | TGTGCCAGTAGTATAGTAGTGGGCAGGAATTCACCCCTCCACTTT
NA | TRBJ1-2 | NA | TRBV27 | CASSFESAGNNGYTF | TGTGCCAGCAGTTTTGAGTCTGCGGGGAATAATGGCTACACCTTC
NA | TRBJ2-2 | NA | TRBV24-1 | CATSDRINTGELFF | TGTGCCACCAGTGACAGAATAAACACCGGGGAGCTGTTTTTT
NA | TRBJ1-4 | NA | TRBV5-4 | CASSPQVTTPEKLFF | TGTGCCAGCAGCCCACAGGTGACCACCCCTGAAAAACTGTTTTTT
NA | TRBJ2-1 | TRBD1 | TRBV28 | CASSLAGQGVDEQFF | TGTGCCAGCAGTTTGGCGGGACAGGGTGTAGATGAGCAGTTCTTC
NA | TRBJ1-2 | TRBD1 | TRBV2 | CASNGNRGRPLYGYTF | TGTGCCAGCAATGGGAACAGGGGGCGCCCCTTATATGGCTACACCTTC
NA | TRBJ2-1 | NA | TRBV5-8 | CASSLSYGEFF | TGTGCCAGCAGCTTATCCTACGGAGAGTTCTTC
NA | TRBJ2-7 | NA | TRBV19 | CASSIWRGYEQYF | TGTGCCAGTAGTATATGGCGGGGTTACGAGCAGTACTTC
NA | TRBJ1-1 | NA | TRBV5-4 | CASSSEGLGTEAFF | TGTGCCAGCAGCTCGGAAGGACTAGGGACGGAAGCTTTCTTT
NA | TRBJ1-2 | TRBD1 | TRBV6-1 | CASSEIRDSYGYTF | TGTGCCAGCAGTGAAATCCGGGACAGCTATGGCTACACCTTC
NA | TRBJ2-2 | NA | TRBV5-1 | CASSLVRSGELFF | TGCGCCAGCAGCTTGGTCCGTTCCGGGGAGCTGTTTTTT
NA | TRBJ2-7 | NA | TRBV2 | CASSAGAPYYEQYF | TGTGCCAGCAGTGCAGGGGCCCCTTACTACGAGCAGTACTTC
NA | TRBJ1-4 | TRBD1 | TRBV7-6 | CASSDTPRDSDEKLFF | TGTGCCAGCAGCGATACCCCCCGGGACAGCGATGAAAAACTGTTTTTT
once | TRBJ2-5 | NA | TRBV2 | CASRTLSVSQETQYF | TGTGCCAGCAGGACGCTTAGCGTCAGTCAAGAGACCCAGTACTTC
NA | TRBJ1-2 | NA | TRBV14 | CASSPLPGATYGYTF | TGTGCCAGCAGCCCCCTCCCGGGAGCCACCTATGGCTACACCTTC
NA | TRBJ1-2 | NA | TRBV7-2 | CASSPERGTGYTF | TGTGCCAGCAGCCCCGAGAGGGGGACTGGCTACACCTTC
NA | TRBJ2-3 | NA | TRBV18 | CASSPPGSSTDTQYF | TGTGCCAGCTCACCACCGGGCAGTTCCACAGATACGCAGTATTTT
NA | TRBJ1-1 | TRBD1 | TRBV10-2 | CASSDRDPLEAFF | TGCGCCAGCAGCGACAGGGATCCCCTTGAAGCTTTCTTT
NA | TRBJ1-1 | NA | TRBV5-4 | CASSLEGGRDTEAFF | TGTGCCAGCAGCTTGGAGGGCGGGAGGGACACTGAAGCTTTCTTT